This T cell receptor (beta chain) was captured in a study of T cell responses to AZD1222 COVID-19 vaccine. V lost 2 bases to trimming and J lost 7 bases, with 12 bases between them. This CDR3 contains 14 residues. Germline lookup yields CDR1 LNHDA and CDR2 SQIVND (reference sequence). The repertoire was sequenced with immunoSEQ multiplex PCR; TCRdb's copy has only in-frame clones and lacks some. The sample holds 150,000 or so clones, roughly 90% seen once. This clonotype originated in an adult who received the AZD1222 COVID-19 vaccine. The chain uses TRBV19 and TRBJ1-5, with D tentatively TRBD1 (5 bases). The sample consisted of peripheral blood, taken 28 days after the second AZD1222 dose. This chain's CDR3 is CASSISRVGQPQHF. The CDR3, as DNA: TGTGCCAGTAGTATATCCAGGGTGGGACAGCCCCAGCATTTT.